The clone carrying this TCR beta chain has just one count. This specimen comes from a study of blood T cell repertoires in COVID-19. Assay used: immunoSEQ multiplex PCR; TCRdb lists only in-frame clones, some missing. The data show about 53,000 clones, 86% seen once. This receptor was taken from a man in his 70s with active COVID-19. Sequencing was carried out using peripheral blood.

The CDR3 nucleotides read TGTGCCAGCAGTTCCAGGACAGGAATGGAAGCTTTCTTT. It yields the protein CASSSRTGMEAFF. V and J are TRBV6-5 and TRBJ1-1, with TRBD1 matching over 7 bases. Germline-derived CDR1 and CDR2 are MNHEY and SVGAGI. The CDR3 has 13 amino acids. V shed 4 bases, J shed 8 bases, and the junction held 7 bases outside the gene matches.